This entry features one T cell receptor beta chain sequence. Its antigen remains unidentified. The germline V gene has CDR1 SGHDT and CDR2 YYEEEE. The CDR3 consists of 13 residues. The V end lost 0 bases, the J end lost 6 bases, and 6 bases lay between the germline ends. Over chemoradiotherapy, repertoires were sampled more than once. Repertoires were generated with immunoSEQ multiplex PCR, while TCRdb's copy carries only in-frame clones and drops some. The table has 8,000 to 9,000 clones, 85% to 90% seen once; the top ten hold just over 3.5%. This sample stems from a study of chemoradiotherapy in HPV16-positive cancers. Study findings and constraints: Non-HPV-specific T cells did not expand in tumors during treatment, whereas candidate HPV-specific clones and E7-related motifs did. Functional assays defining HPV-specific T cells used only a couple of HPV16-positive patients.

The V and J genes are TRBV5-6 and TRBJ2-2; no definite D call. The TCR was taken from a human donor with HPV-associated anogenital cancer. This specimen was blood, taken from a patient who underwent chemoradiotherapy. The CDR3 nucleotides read TGTGCCAGCAGCTTGGGGCAGGCCGGGGAGCTGTTTTTT. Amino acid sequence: CASSLGQAGELFF.